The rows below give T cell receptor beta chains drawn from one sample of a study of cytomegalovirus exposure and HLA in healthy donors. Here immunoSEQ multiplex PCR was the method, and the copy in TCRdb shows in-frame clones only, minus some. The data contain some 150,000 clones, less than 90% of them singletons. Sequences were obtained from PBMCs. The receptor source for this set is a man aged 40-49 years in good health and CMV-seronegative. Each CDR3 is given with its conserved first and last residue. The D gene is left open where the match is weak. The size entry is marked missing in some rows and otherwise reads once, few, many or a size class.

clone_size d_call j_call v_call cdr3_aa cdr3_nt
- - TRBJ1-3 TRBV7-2 CASSLHSNSGNTIYF TGTGCCAGCAGCTTACATTCAAATTCTGGAAACACCATATATTTT
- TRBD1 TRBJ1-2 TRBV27 CASSPGTGLRNHTF TGTGCCAGCAGTCCCGGGACAGGCTTGAGGAATCACACCTTC
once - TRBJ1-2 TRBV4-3 CASSQDPQGARGYTF TGCGCCAGCAGCCAAGATCCGCAAGGGGCGCGAGGCTACACCTTC
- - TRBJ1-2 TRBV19 CASSIGEADGYTF TGTGCCAGTAGTATCGGGGAGGCGGATGGCTACACCTTC
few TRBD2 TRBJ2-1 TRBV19 CASSMGRGGKNEQFF TGTGCCAGTAGTATGGGGCGGGGGGGCAAGAATGAGCAGTTCTTC
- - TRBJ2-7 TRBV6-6 CASSYSQYEQYF TGTGCCAGCAGTTACTCCCAGTACGAGCAGTACTTC
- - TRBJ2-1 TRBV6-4 CASSDGFCPGFGCGNEQFF TGTGCCAGCAGTGATGGGTTTTGTCCGGGATTTGGTTGTGGCAATGAGCAGTTCTTC
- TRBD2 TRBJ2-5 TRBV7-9 CSSSLRAGGPQETQYF TGTTCCAGCAGCTTAAGGGCGGGGGGGCCCCAAGAGACCCAGTACTTC
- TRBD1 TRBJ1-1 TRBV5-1 CASRPPTGRAFF TGCGCCAGCAGACCACCGACAGGGCGTGCTTTCTTT
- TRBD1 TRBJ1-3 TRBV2 CASIRTGTGAGNAIYF TGTGCCAGCATTCGTACCGGGACAGGGGCTGGAAACGCCATATATTTT
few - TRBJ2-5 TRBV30 CAWRGGAGGAETQYF TGTGCCTGGAGGGGGGGGGCCGGAGGGGCAGAGACCCAGTACTTC
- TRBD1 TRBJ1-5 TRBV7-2 CASSLGTGVISNQPQHF TGTGCCAGCAGCTTAGGGACAGGGGTAATTAGCAATCAGCCCCAGCATTTT
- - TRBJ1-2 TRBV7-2 CASRRTVSANYGYTF TGTGCCAGCAGACGGACAGTTTCGGCTAACTATGGCTACACCTTC
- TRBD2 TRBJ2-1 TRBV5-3 CARSLSGTSGPYNEQFF TGTGCCAGAAGCCTGTCCGGGACTAGCGGACCTTACAATGAGCAGTTCTTC
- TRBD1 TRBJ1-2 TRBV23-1 CASSQPYPGDSYGYTF TGCGCCAGCAGTCAACCCTATCCCGGGGACAGTTATGGCTACACCTTC
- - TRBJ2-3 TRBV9 CASSVAVISTDTQYF TGTGCCAGCAGCGTAGCGGTAATTAGCACAGATACGCAGTATTTT
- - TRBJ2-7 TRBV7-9 CASSLIGGLTSYEQYF TGTGCCAGCAGCTTAATCGGTGGACTAACTTCCTACGAGCAGTACTTC
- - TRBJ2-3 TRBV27 CASSFSRRAGTDTQYF TGTGCCAGCAGTTTTTCCAGGAGGGCCGGCACAGATACGCAGTATTTT
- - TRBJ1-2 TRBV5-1 CASSFGVGYGYTF TGCGCCAGCAGCTTCGGGGTAGGCTATGGCTACACCTTC
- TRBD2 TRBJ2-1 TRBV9 CASSVASGRGNEQFF TGTGCCAGCAGCGTCGCCAGCGGGAGGGGCAATGAGCAGTTCTTC
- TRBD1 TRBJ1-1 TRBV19 CASSPSTGKMNTEAFF TGTGCCAGTAGTCCGTCGACAGGGAAGATGAACACTGAAGCTTTCTTT
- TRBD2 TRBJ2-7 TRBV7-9 CASSRRDYPYEQYF TGTGCCAGCAGCAGGAGGGACTACCCTTACGAGCAGTACTTC